This TCR beta chain was profiled in a study of blood T cell repertoires in COVID-19. In the study overall: Collection of acute and convalescent COVID-19 samples took place in the United States, Italy and Spain. Sources were T cells, B-cell-depleted T cells, or PBMCs; the material itself was cDNA or gDNA.

As originally analysed: Nucleated cell number was recorded as an estimate derived from reference gene primer amplification. Profiled with immunoSEQ multiplex PCR; TCRdb holds only in-frame clones, not every one. V, J and clone size derive from that table, while D and trimming were established from the DNA sequence. The data show some 100,000 clones, less than 85% seen once. The V segment lost 2 bases and the J segment 4 bases; nucleotides outside the gene matches: 4. This CDR3 is 14 amino acids long. CDR1 and CDR2 from the germline V gene are SGDLS and YYNGEE. The V gene is TRBV9, the J gene TRBJ2-3, with 7 bases fitting TRBD2. Sequencing was done on a sample of peripheral blood. This receptor was obtained from a woman aged 55-70 years with acute or convalescent COVID-19. The CDR3 loop is CASSVGGYADTQYF. The CDR3 bases are TGTGCCAGCAGCGTGGGGGGGTACGCAGATACGCAGTATTTT. The whole variable domain, filled in from reference TRBV9 and TRBJ2-3, reads DSGVTQTPKHLITATGQRVTLRCSPRSGDLSVYWYQQSLDQGLQFLIQYYNGEERAKGNILERFSAQQFPDLHSELNLSSLELGDSALYFCASSVGGYADTQYFGPGTRLTVL.